These 21 T cell receptor beta chains share one sample of origin, sequenced in a study of T cells after yellow fever vaccination. MiXCR was run by TCRdb on the 5' RACE reads, yielding one entry per CDR3 protein. The sample holds 620,000 or so distinct CDR3 sequences, roughly 17% seen once. Here the sequenced sample was PBMCs, taken less than 6 days after the first yellow fever vaccination. These receptors all come from a man younger than 30 who received the YFV17D yellow fever vaccine.

This chain links TRBV18 with TRBJ2-2; 10 nucleotides agree with TRBD1. Germline V gives CDR1 KGHSH, CDR2 LQKENI. The CDR3 loop spans 14 amino acids. V shed 3 bases and J 7 bases; nucleotides not matched to a gene: 2. CDR3 DNA sequence: TGTGCCAGCTCACCGGGACAGGGGATCGGGGAGCTGTTTTTT. The encoded protein is CASSPGQGIGELFF.

The chain combines TRBV11-1 with TRBJ1-1; TRBD1 matches 7 bases. CDR3 length equals 15 residues. Looked up from germline, CDR1 is SGHAT and CDR2 is FQDESV (reference sequence). The ends lost 5 bases at V and 3 bases at J; junction bases unmatched: 9. CDR3 DNA sequence: TGTGCCAGCAGCCAGATGGTCCAGGGGGACACTGAAGCTTTCTTT. It specifies CASSQMVQGDTEAFF.

This rearrangement joins TRBV4-3 to TRBJ2-1, with a possible D match to TRBD2 (8 bases). Deletions cut 4 bases from V and 7 bases from J, with 20 bases between. CDR3 length: 16 amino acids. Germline CDR1 and CDR2: LGHNA and YSLEER. The CDR3 is CASSRRREGAWNEQFF. In nucleotides, the CDR3 is TGCGCCAGCAGCCGCCGCCGGGAGGGGGCCTGGAATGAGCAGTTCTTC.

The sample holds a few counts of this clonotype. This sequence joins TRBV11-1 and TRBJ2-7; TRBD1 is a possible D gene (5 bases). CDR3 size: 18 residues. V lost 5 bases to trimming and J lost 2 bases, with 25 bases between them. Germline V CDR1 and CDR2: SGHAT, FQDESV (reference sequence). DNA for the CDR3: TGTGCCAGCAGCGATAAGACAGACCGAGACTCGCGCACCTACGAGCAGTACTTC. Its protein product is CASSDKTDRDSRTYEQYF.

This clonotype was found a few times. V and J are TRBV4-3 and TRBJ2-7, with a weak D call TRBD1 (5 bases). The germline V gene encodes CDR1 LGHNA and CDR2 YSLEER. V was cut by 0 bases and J by 1 base, with 13 bases left in between. CDR3 length: 16 residues. As DNA, the CDR3 is TGCGCCAGCAGCCAAGAGTACAGGTTCATATCCTACGAGCAGTACTTC. Protein: CASSQEYRFISYEQYF.

This clonotype occurred a few times. This chain connects TRBV20-1 to TRBJ1-3; TRBD1 matches 12 bases. The germline V gene has CDR1 DFQATT and CDR2 SNEGSKA (reference sequence). Trimming at V came to 3 bases and at J to 2 bases, leaving 5 bases not matched to a gene. The CDR3 covers 16 residues. The CDR3 coding sequence is TGCAGTGCTAGGGGACAGGGGGCTATAACTGGAAACACCATATATTTT. This encodes CSARGQGAITGNTIYF.

This clonotype was observed a few times. The chain employs TRBV15 and TRBJ1-2; TRBD1 is a possible D gene (6 bases). The germline CDR1 and CDR2 sequences are LNHNV and YYDKDF (reference sequence). There are 12 residues in the CDR3. Trimming took off 1 base at V and 10 bases at J, with 10 bases between the two ends. The CDR3 nucleotides are TGTGCCACCAGCAGAGCACAGGGATTCTACACCTTC. Translated: CATSRAQGFYTF.

The chain couples TRBV12-5 to TRBJ1-5; possible D gene TRBD1, 5 bases. CDR3 length: 14 residues. Trimming removed 5 bases at V and 0 bases at J, with 8 bases between. From germline, CDR1 is LGHNT and CDR2 FRNRAP. CDR3 sequence reads: CASGQGSSNQPQHF. The CDR3 DNA reads TGTGCTAGTGGTCAGGGTAGTAGCAATCAGCCCCAGCATTTT.

This chain uses TRBV6-5 with TRBJ1-5; 9 bases are a match to TRBD1. Germline CDR1 is MNHEY and CDR2 is SVGAGI. The CDR3 is 15 residues long. The V and J ends lost 4 bases and 5 bases, in that order; junction bases with no gene match: 6. The CDR3 protein is CASSLNRDRDQPQHF. The CDR3 nucleotides read TGTGCCAGCAGTTTGAACCGGGACAGGGATCAGCCCCAGCATTTT.

The rearrangement uses TRBV20-1 and TRBJ1-6; D might be TRBD1 (5 bases). CDR1 is DFQATT, CDR2 SNEGSKA, per germline (reference sequence). The CDR3 runs 15 residues. The V end was cut by 0 bases, the J end by 7 bases, with 13 bases between. The DNA for the CDR3 is TGCAGTGCTAGAGATCCTCGCAGGGCCAATTCACCCCTCCACTTT. This codes for CSARDPRRANSPLHF.

This clonotype appeared a few times. The V gene is TRBV10-3, the J gene TRBJ1-5, with D maybe TRBD1 (5 bases). V was shortened by 8 bases and J by 4 bases, with 12 bases between the two germline ends. Germline V gives CDR1 ENHRY, CDR2 SYGVKD. This CDR3 has 13 residues. In DNA form, the CDR3 reads TGTGCCATCGCGGGACGGGAAAATCAGCCCCAGCATTTT. Translation: CAIAGRENQPQHF.

This clonotype came up a few times. This rearrangement joins TRBV24-1 to TRBJ2-2, with a weak D call TRBD1 (6 bases). Germline values: CDR1 KGHDR, CDR2 SFDVKD. V was cut by 1 base and J by 4 bases, with 9 bases left in between. CDR3 length: 15 residues. The CDR3 region is CATSDFTGSTGELFF. DNA for the CDR3: TGTGCCACCAGTGATTTCACAGGGTCCACCGGGGAGCTGTTTTTT.

The J gene is TRBJ2-3, the V gene TRBV5-6; no firm D call. The CDR3 spans 13 residues. Trimming stripped 6 bases from V and 4 bases from J, with 12 bases between. The V gene's germline CDR1 is SGHDT and CDR2 YYEEEE. The CDR3 coding sequence is TGTGCCAGCACCCCAGAGGCATCAGATACGCAGTATTTT. Translated, it gives CASTPEASDTQYF.

The chain joins TRBV28 to TRBJ1-1, with 8 bases aligning to TRBD1. Trimming cost V 7 bases and J 4 bases; bases outside gene matches: 8. The CDR3 is 14 residues long. Germline CDR1 MDHEN, CDR2 SYDVKM. For the CDR3, the DNA is TGTGCCAGCACAATCCAGGGGGCGGGCACTGAAGCTTTCTTT. Its protein is CASTIQGAGTEAFF.

The table lists this clonotype with many counts. V and J are TRBV18 and TRBJ2-7; D uncertain. The CDR3 extends over 12 amino acids. V was pared by 3 bases and J by 5 bases, with 8 bases between. Germline CDR1 reads KGHSH; CDR2 reads LQKENI. The CDR3: CASSPDTHEQYF. The CDR3 nucleotides are TGTGCCAGCTCACCTGATACCCACGAGCAGTACTTC.

This clonotype occurred many times. The chain carries TRBV2 and TRBJ2-3, with D perhaps TRBD1 or TRBD2 (6 bases each). The length of the CDR3 is 14 residues. From germline, CDR1 is SNHLY and CDR2 FYNNEI. The germline V and J ends were trimmed by 10 bases and 0 bases, with 14 bases remaining between them. As DNA, the CDR3 is TGTGCCACCAACAGGGACTGGAGCACAGATACGCAGTATTTT. This sequence encodes CATNRDWSTDTQYF.

This clonotype was seen more than once but under ten times. The chain recombines TRBV3-1 with TRBJ2-2, with TRBD1 identical over 9 bases. Trimming at V came to 4 bases and at J to 4 bases, leaving 7 bases not matched to a gene. The germline V gene encodes CDR1 LGHDT and CDR2 YNNKEL (reference sequence). This CDR3 region has 16 residues. The CDR3 protein is CASSLMDRGGTGELFF. CDR3 sequence (DNA): TGTGCCAGCAGCCTGATGGACAGGGGTGGCACCGGGGAGCTGTTTTTT.

This clonotype occurred a few times. The chain combines TRBV6-2 or TRBV6-3 with TRBJ2-7, with unresolved D. Trimming left V 8 bases short and J 0 bases short, with 11 bases between. Germline lookup yields CDR1 MNHEY and CDR2 SVGEGT. The CDR3 runs 13 residues. CDR3 in amino acids: CASGELSSYEQYV. CDR3 in DNA: TGTGCCAGCGGCGAACTGAGCTCCTACGAGCAGTACGTC.

This clonotype was recorded a few times. The chain is built from TRBV5-1 and TRBJ1-3; tentative D call: TRBD1 (5 bases). Between the trimmed V and J ends, which lost 4 bases and 8 bases, there was a span of 13 bases. This CDR3 comprises 13 residues. Germline CDR1 SGHRS, CDR2 YFSETQ. Written as DNA, the CDR3 is TGCGCCAGCAGCGAGCAGGGTATTGACACCATATATTTT. Its translation is CASSEQGIDTIYF.

This clonotype was detected only a few times. The chain links TRBV2 to TRBJ2-3; weak D call: TRBD1 (7 bases). This CDR3 is 14 amino acids long. Germline V lookup: CDR1 SNHLY, CDR2 FYNNEI. V lost 7 bases and J 5 bases, leaving 16 bases between the germline ends. The CDR3 region has the DNA TGTGCCAGCAAGGAGGGGGCTACGATAGATACGCAGTATTTT. Residues: CASKEGATIDTQYF.

The CDR3 coding sequence is TGCGCCAGCAGCCAAGAGGCGGACACCGGGGAGCTGTTTTTT. Residues: CASSQEADTGELFF. The chain joins TRBV4-3 to TRBJ2-2; no definite D call. V was shortened by 0 bases and J by 3 bases, with 5 bases between the two germline ends. This CDR3 comprises 14 residues. The germline V gene has CDR1 LGHNA and CDR2 YSLEER.